This TCR beta chain was sequenced for a study of blood T cells in healthy people across ages. Points on this clonotype: Its matching antigen is unknown.

This CDR3 contains 16 residues. Trimming removed 0 bases from V and 0 bases from J, with 9 bases in between. The V gene's germline CDR1 is SGHRS and CDR2 YFSETQ. Study-wide results and caveats: Diversity figures derived from one million T cells were judged to underestimate the true value. Diversity of TCR beta correlated strongly with naive T cell percentage. The CMV status of each donor remained undetermined, and this could have confounded shifts in expanded clonotypes.

A second roughly 6 to 12 cycle PCR used barcoded and J-beta primers. Sequencing of every sample gave 2.5 million or more CDR3-containing paired-end reads. TCRdb re-called the 5' RACE reads through MiXCR, storing one row per CDR3 protein. The sample consists of 1.5 million to 2 million distinct CDR3 sequences, about 50% of them appearing once. The receptor's source is a woman aged 40 to 50 in good health. Specimen: blood. The chain couples TRBV5-1 to TRBJ1-4; maybe TRBD1 (5 bases). The CDR3 region has the DNA TGCGCCAGCAGCTTGGGATCGACAGCAACTAATGAAAAACTGTTTTTT. It codes for CASSLGSTATNEKLFF. The variable domain in full, with the rest retrieved from reference TRBV5-1 and TRBJ1-4, is KAGVTQTPRYLIKTRGQQVTLSCSPISGHRSVSWYQQTPGQGLQFLFEYFSETQRNKGNFPGRFSGRQFSNSRSEMNVSTLELGDSALYLCASSLGSTATNEKLFFGSGTQLSVL.